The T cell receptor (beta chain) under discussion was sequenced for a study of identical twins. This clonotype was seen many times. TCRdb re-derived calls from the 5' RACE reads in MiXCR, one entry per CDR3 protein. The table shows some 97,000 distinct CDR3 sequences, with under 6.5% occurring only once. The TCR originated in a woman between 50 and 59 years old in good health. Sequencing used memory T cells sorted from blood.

CDR3 bases: TGCAGCGTTGAATCTAGGGGAGAGACCCAGTACTTC. It translates to CSVESRGETQYF. The chain has TRBV29-1 and TRBJ2-5, with D possibly TRBD1 on 5 matching bases. The CDR3 contains 12 residues. Germline lookup yields CDR1 SQVTM and CDR2 ANQGSEA. V lost 2 bases, J lost 4 bases, and 8 bases lay in between.